The 19 T cell receptor beta chains presented below share a single source sample, sequenced in a study of shared clonotypes between healthy human individuals. Naive CD8 cells lacked CD45RO and underwent positive selection for CCR7, leaving out terminally differentiated effector memory CD45RA+ cells. The method was immunoSEQ multiplex PCR; TCRdb's version includes in-frame clones alone and lacks a portion of them. The repertoire holds a few million clones, with around 93% as singletons. Sequencing used naive CD8+ T cells from PBMCs. Source of these receptors: a man aged 18 to 29 in good health. Some clones in this sample may be carry-over from other donors' samples.

This rearrangement joins TRBV9 to TRBJ2-7; 9 nucleotides line up with TRBD2. V dropped 5 bases and J dropped 5; count of bases not matched to a gene: 14. There are 16 residues in the CDR3. The germline gives CDR1 SGDLS, CDR2 YYNGEE. CDR3 loop: CASSLKTGTSFHEQYF. For the CDR3, the DNA is TGTGCCAGCAGTCTTAAAACCGGGACTAGCTTCCACGAGCAGTACTTC.

The chain employs TRBV6-1 and TRBJ1-4; a possible D gene is TRBD1 (5 bases). V dropped 6 bases and J dropped 2 bases, with 10 bases sitting between them. The CDR3 spans 14 residues. Germline V gene lookup returns CDR1 MNHNS and CDR2 SASEGT. CDR3 bases: TGTGCCAGCAGGGGGGACGGGACTAATGAAAAACTGTTTTTT. Encoded protein: CASRGDGTNEKLFF.

The chain is built from TRBV13 and TRBJ2-1; D may be TRBD2 (5 bases). There are 16 residues in the CDR3. The V end was cut by 2 bases, the J end by 0 bases, with 11 bases between. Germline CDR1 PRHDT, CDR2 FYEKMQ (reference sequence). The CDR3 sequence is CASSLIRESSYNEQFF. The CDR3 DNA reads TGTGCCAGCAGCTTAATCCGGGAAAGCTCCTACAATGAGCAGTTCTTC.

Turning to this clone: This sample also contains other DNA sequences that code for the same CDR3. The gene calls are TRBV7-8 and TRBJ2-7; TRBD2 matches at 7 bases. The J segment lost 2 bases and the V segment lost 5 bases, leaving 6 bases of the junction unmatched. The CDR3 spans 14 residues. Germline V gene lookup returns CDR1 SGHVS and CDR2 FQNEAQ. The CDR3 DNA is TGTGCCAGCAGCCCCACCGGACTAGCCTACGAGCAGTACTTC. Amino acid sequence: CASSPTGLAYEQYF.

This clone has only one observation. V and J are TRBV11-3 and TRBJ2-1; perhaps TRBD2 as D (5 bases). This CDR3 is built from 13 residues. Germline CDR1 is SGHNT and CDR2 is YENEEA. Deletions cut 3 bases from V and 8 bases from J, with 11 bases between. The chain's CDR3 is CASSFRGSDEQFF. CDR3 DNA sequence: TGTGCCAGCAGCTTTCGGGGTTCGGATGAGCAGTTCTTC. Using reference TRBV11-3 and TRBJ2-1 for the parts outside the CDR3, the full variable domain is EAGVVQSPRYKIIEKKQPVAFWCNPISGHNTLYWYLQNLGQGPELLIRYENEEAVDDSQLPKDRFSAERLKGVDSTLKIQPAELGDSAVYLCASSFRGSDEQFFGPGTRLTVL.

The rearrangement links TRBV28 to TRBJ2-2; the D is unclear. CDR3 length: 15 amino acids. V dropped 3 bases and J dropped 2 bases, with 10 bases sitting between them. Germline V lookup: CDR1 MDHEN, CDR2 SYDVKM. The CDR3 spells CASSLGWVNTGELFF. CDR3 DNA sequence: TGTGCCAGCAGTTTGGGGTGGGTTAACACCGGGGAGCTGTTTTTT.

This clone has only one observation. The rearrangement joins TRBV4-3 to TRBJ2-3; 8 positions agree with TRBD2. The V and J ends lost 0 bases and 3 bases, in that order; junction bases with no gene match: 8. This CDR3 has 17 residues. CDR1 and CDR2 (germline): LGHNA, YSLEER. The CDR3 bases are TGCGCCAGCAGCCAAGATAGAACTAGCGGAAGGACAGATACGCAGTATTTT. This gives the protein CASSQDRTSGRTDTQYF.

The chain recombines TRBV11-2 with TRBJ2-7; no clear D. V lost 5 bases and J lost 0, with 8 bases in between. This CDR3 contains 13 residues. Germline lookup yields CDR1 SGHAT and CDR2 FQNNGV. The CDR3 is CASSPTLSYEQYF. The CDR3 DNA reads as TGTGCCAGCAGCCCTACACTCTCCTACGAGCAGTACTTC.

J is TRBJ1-4 and V is TRBV7-9, with 9 nucleotides matching TRBD1. Germline lookup yields CDR1 SEHNR and CDR2 FQNEAQ (reference sequence). The junction had 6 bases not matched to a gene; V was cut back by 5 bases and J by 8 bases. The CDR3 covers 14 residues. The CDR3 sequence is CASSPTGGREKLFF. CDR3 DNA: TGTGCCAGCAGCCCGACAGGGGGGAGGGAAAAACTGTTTTTT.

The chain links TRBV7-9 to TRBJ2-3; D assignment may be TRBD1 or TRBD2 (5 bases each). Per the germline V gene, CDR1 is SEHNR and CDR2 is FQNEAQ (reference sequence). The CDR3 has 16 amino acids. Between the trimmed V and J ends, which lost 0 bases and 2 bases, there was a span of 12 bases. This CDR3 reads CASSLAARGPTDTQYF. In nucleotides, the CDR3 is TGTGCCAGCAGCTTAGCGGCTAGGGGACCCACAGATACGCAGTATTTT.

The chain employs TRBV27 and TRBJ1-5; 7 positions agree with TRBD1. The CDR3 length is 15 residues. Unmatched junction bases numbered 3, after V lost 4 bases and J lost 0 bases. Germline CDR1 reads MNHEY; CDR2 reads SMNVEV (reference sequence). The CDR3 is CASSSDRVSNQPQHF. The CDR3 DNA follows: TGTGCCAGCAGTTCTGACAGGGTTAGCAATCAGCCCCAGCATTTT.

The rearrangement joins TRBV19 to TRBJ1-1; no definite D call. The germline V and J ends were trimmed by 3 bases and 5 bases, with 10 bases remaining between them. CDR3 size: 13 residues. Germline loops: CDR1 LNHDA, CDR2 SQIVND (reference sequence). The CDR3 is CASSMEEGTEAFF. Here the CDR3 DNA reads TGTGCCAGTAGTATGGAGGAGGGTACTGAAGCTTTCTTT.

The chain employs TRBV7-9 and TRBJ2-7; TRBD2 matches 13 bases. CDR3 size: 15 residues. Germline CDR1 is SEHNR and CDR2 is FQNEAQ (reference sequence). Trimming took 3 bases from V and 3 from J; bases not matched to a gene: 2. This chain's CDR3 is CASSLGTSGIYEQYF. DNA for the CDR3: TGTGCCAGCAGCTTGGGGACTAGCGGGATCTACGAGCAGTACTTC.

The V gene is TRBV7-9, the J gene TRBJ2-3; perhaps D is TRBD1 or TRBD2 (6 bases each). There are 12 residues in the CDR3. V was clipped by 8 bases and J by 6 bases, with 12 bases between them. Germline V gene sequence: CDR1 SEHNR, CDR2 FQNEAQ (reference sequence). This CDR3 reads CASGGLVDTQYF. In nucleotides, the CDR3 is TGTGCCAGCGGGGGGCTGGTGGATACGCAGTATTTT.

Here the CDR3 DNA reads TGTGCCAGCAAAGCAGGACTGAATCAGCCCCAGCATTTT. It codes for CASKAGLNQPQHF. J is TRBJ1-5 and V is TRBV27; D call uncertain. Germline V gene data show CDR1 as MNHEY and CDR2 as SMNVEV (reference sequence). CDR3 length equals 13 residues. V lost 7 bases to trimming and J lost 4 bases, with 11 bases between them.

This clone is a singleton in its sample. The chain carries TRBV5-6 and TRBJ2-4; D remains ambiguous. The CDR3 extends over 13 amino acids. Trimming shortened V by 7 bases and J by 0 bases, and 8 bases separated the two germline ends. From germline, CDR1 is SGHDT and CDR2 YYEEEE. CDR3: CASLLLAKNIQYF. CDR3 nucleotide sequence: TGTGCCAGCCTCCTCCTAGCCAAAAACATTCAGTACTTC.

J is TRBJ2-7 and V is TRBV11-2; 10 bases are shared with TRBD1. This CDR3 is built from 17 residues. Germline V gene sequence: CDR1 SGHAT, CDR2 FQNNGV. Germline trimming cut 1 base from V and 3 bases from J; bases unmatched to any gene: 9. Written as DNA, the CDR3 is TGTGCCAGCAGCTTAGTGCTGGGACAGGGGTCTAGCTACGAGCAGTACTTC. Translating gives CASSLVLGQGSSYEQYF.

The CDR3 here is CASSLTGASADTQYF. DNA of the CDR3: TGTGCCAGCAGCTTAACCGGGGCATCGGCAGATACGCAGTATTTT. The chain joins TRBV7-3 to TRBJ2-3, with D possibly called TRBD1 or TRBD2 (5 bases each). The CDR3 totals 15 residues. Looked up from germline, CDR1 is SGHTA and CDR2 is FQGTGA. Trimming removed 0 bases at V and 4 bases at J, with 11 bases between.

This rearrangement joins TRBV6-1 to TRBJ2-5; 10 positions match TRBD2. With 6 bases clipped from V and 5 bases from J, the junction kept 9 bases outside the gene matches. CDR1 and CDR2 from the germline V gene are MNHNS and SASEGT. CDR3 size: 15 residues. The CDR3 loop reads CASSGRPTSGETQYF. CDR3 nucleotides: TGTGCCAGCAGCGGAAGGCCGACTAGCGGGGAGACCCAGTACTTC.